This T cell receptor beta chain was recorded in a study of blood T cell repertoires in COVID-19. This clone occurred a few times. This CDR3 contains 14 residues. Trimming at V came to 2 bases and at J to 6 bases, leaving 6 bases not matched to a gene. Germline CDR1 is SGHRS and CDR2 is YFSETQ. Assay: immunoSEQ multiplex PCR; the TCRdb copy retains only in-frame clones and omits some. The sample has a few hundred thousand clones, roughly 86% seen once; the top ten hold more than 8.5%. The clonotype comes from a woman between 18 and 30 years old who had recovered from COVID-19. The chain uses TRBV5-1 and TRBJ2-7, with 9 bases fitting TRBD2. Sequenced material: PBMCs or T cells enriched from blood (not recorded which). The CDR3 coding sequence is TGCGCCAGCAGCTTCTTAGCGGGAGACGGCGAGCAGTACTTC. It specifies CASSFLAGDGEQYF.